Below are 19 T cell receptor beta chains sequenced from a single sample in a study of cytomegalovirus exposure and HLA in healthy donors. In the PCR, 60 Vbeta and 13 Jbeta primers were used. Produced via immunoSEQ multiplex PCR; TCRdb's table is partial and in-frame only. The sample has some 160,000 clones, roughly 80% seen once. The sequenced sample was PBMCs. The origin of the receptors is a man aged 50 to 60 in good health and CMV-seropositive.

This clone was seen a handful of times. The chain uses TRBV27 and TRBJ2-5; TRBD2 matches at 12 bases. The J call is uncertain, as TRBJ2-7 better fits the DNA end. Germline CDR1 MNHEY, CDR2 SMNVEV (reference sequence). This CDR3 has 16 residues. CDR3 residues: CASSFRLAGGPYEQYF. The CDR3 region has the DNA TGTGCCAGCAGTTTCCGGCTAGCGGGGGGGCCCTACGAGCAGTACTTC.

The genes are TRBV29-1 and TRBJ1-1; tentatively, D is TRBD1 (5 bases). The CDR3 runs 13 residues. Between the trimmed V and J ends, which lost 5 bases and 3 bases, there was a span of 13 bases. CDR1 is SQVTM, CDR2 ANQGSEA, per germline. CDR3 DNA sequence: TGCAGCGTTCCGCTGCAGGGCGACACTGAAGCTTTCTTT. It encodes CSVPLQGDTEAFF.

The rearrangement joins TRBV2 to TRBJ2-7; the match to TRBD2 covers 7 bases. V dropped 2 bases and J dropped 6; count of bases not matched to a gene: 10. Looked up from germline, CDR1 is SNHLY and CDR2 is FYNNEI. The CDR3 has 15 residues. DNA for the CDR3: TGTGCCAGCAGTGAAACTACTAGCGCCCCGGGCGAGCAGTACTTC. This encodes CASSETTSAPGEQYF.

V is TRBV9 and J is TRBJ2-5; 7 nucleotides align to TRBD1. Germline trimming cut 3 bases from V and 4 bases from J; bases unmatched to any gene: 9. Per the germline V gene, CDR1 is SGDLS and CDR2 is YYNGEE. This CDR3 contains 15 residues. The CDR3, as DNA: TGTGCCAGCAGCGCATTACAGGGGATTAGAGAGACCCAGTACTTC. Protein sequence: CASSALQGIRETQYF. The variable domain in full, with the rest retrieved from reference TRBV9 and TRBJ2-5, is DSGVTQTPKHLITATGQRVTLRCSPRSGDLSVYWYQQSLDQGLQFLIQYYNGEERAKGNILERFSAQQFPDLHSELNLSSLELGDSALYFCASSALQGIRETQYFGPGTRLLVL.

This rearrangement joins TRBV28 to TRBJ1-6; D unclear. V lost 5 bases and J 7 bases, leaving 6 bases between the germline ends. Per germline, CDR1 MDHEN and CDR2 SYDVKM. This CDR3 comprises 12 residues. CDR3 in DNA: TGTGCCAGCAGTAATAAAAATTCACCCCTCCACTTT. This sequence encodes CASSNKNSPLHF.

This rearrangement joins TRBV5-6 to TRBJ2-5; TRBD1 is a possible D gene (6 bases). TRBJ2-7 explains the end of the DNA better; the J call may be wrong. The CDR3 length is 14 residues. CDR1 and CDR2 from the germline V gene are SGHDT and YYEEEE. CDR3 DNA sequence: TGTGCCAGCAGCTTTCGACAGGACCTTTACGAGCAGTACTTC. The encoded protein is CASSFRQDLYEQYF.

This clone appeared a single time. This chain links TRBV7-9 with TRBJ2-5; D is unresolved. Germline CDR1 SEHNR, CDR2 FQNEAQ (reference sequence). This CDR3 region has 15 residues. Trimming took 0 bases from V and 2 from J, leaving 10 bases between them. CDR3 amino acids: CASSLAVWQQETQYF. The CDR3 DNA is TGTGCCAGCAGCTTAGCAGTGTGGCAGCAAGAGACCCAGTACTTC.

The gene calls are TRBV6-8 and TRBJ2-5; TRBD2 matches at 8 bases. The germline CDR1 and CDR2 sequences are MNHGY and SAAAGT. The CDR3 contains 18 residues. The J segment lost 4 bases and the V segment lost 8 bases, leaving 21 bases of the junction unmatched. As DNA, the CDR3 is TGTGCCAGCCAGGGGTCAGAAAGACTAGCGTGGTTGCCAGAGACCCAGTACTTC. This codes for CASQGSERLAWLPETQYF.

This clone appeared once. The chain employs TRBV10-3 and TRBJ2-1; TRBD2 aligns across 10 bases. Trimming took 7 bases from V and 7 from J; bases not matched to a gene: 4. CDR1 and CDR2 from the germline V gene are ENHRY and SYGVKD. There are 13 residues in the CDR3. CDR3 nucleotides: TGTGCCATCACCGGACTAGCGGAAAATGAGCAGTTCTTC. Translated: CAITGLAENEQFF.

V usage is TRBV7-2 and J usage is TRBJ2-7; possibly TRBD2 for D (6 bases). Trimming took off 5 bases at V and 5 bases at J, with 16 bases between the two ends. Germline V gene data show CDR1 as SGHTA and CDR2 as FQGNSA. The CDR3 extends over 14 amino acids. The CDR3 region has the DNA TGTGCCAGCAGCCTAGGGTTTGCGGGGAACGAGCAGTACTTC. It is translated as CASSLGFAGNEQYF.

The chain couples TRBV4-3 to TRBJ1-2, with no clear D. The CDR3 totals 15 residues. Germline-derived CDR1 and CDR2 are LGHNA and YSLEER. The V end lost 1 base, the J end lost 0 bases, and 9 bases lay between the germline ends. This CDR3 is CASSQVGGTNYGYTF. In DNA, the CDR3 is TGCGCCAGCAGCCAAGTCGGCGGGACTAACTATGGCTACACCTTC.

The V gene is TRBV9, the J gene TRBJ2-7; TRBD2 matches 7 bases. The CDR3 has 14 amino acids. With V trimmed by 0 bases and J by 3 bases, 3 bases remained unmatched. The germline V gene encodes CDR1 SGDLS and CDR2 YYNGEE. CDR3 coding DNA: TGTGCCAGCAGCGTAGGTGGGGGGGTCTACGAGCAGTACTTC. It encodes CASSVGGGVYEQYF.

This clone occurred a few times. The genes are TRBV29-1 and TRBJ2-5; 7 bases align to TRBD2. V lost 6 bases, J lost 1 base, and 5 bases stayed unmatched. This CDR3 contains 13 residues. The germline V gene encodes CDR1 SQVTM and CDR2 ANQGSEA. The chain's CDR3 is CSVGGGVQETQYF. DNA of the CDR3: TGCAGCGTGGGTGGGGGGGTCCAAGAGACCCAGTACTTC.

This clone is labeled medium-sized. This chain links TRBV15 with TRBJ2-5; D unclear. The germline gives CDR1 LNHNV, CDR2 YYDKDF (reference sequence). The CDR3 loop spans 13 amino acids. Trimming stripped 2 bases from V and 5 bases from J, with 9 bases between. The CDR3 is CATSRIAGETQYF. The CDR3 DNA reads TGTGCCACCAGCAGAATAGCCGGGGAGACCCAGTACTTC.

This clone turned up a few times. The chain employs TRBV5-1 and TRBJ2-7, with D possibly matching TRBD2 (6 bases). Germline lookup yields CDR1 SGHRS and CDR2 YFSETQ. This CDR3 spans 15 amino acids. V was pared by 0 bases and J by 2 bases, with 12 bases between. The CDR3 reads CASSLDGREAYEQYF. The CDR3 nucleotides read TGCGCCAGCAGCTTGGACGGCAGGGAGGCCTACGAGCAGTACTTC.

V gene TRBV6-5 combines with J gene TRBJ2-7; maybe TRBD2 (6 bases). Germline CDR1 MNHEY, CDR2 SVGAGI. V lost 6 bases and J lost 0, with 15 bases in between. The CDR3 extends over 15 amino acids. The CDR3 coding sequence is TGTGCCAGCAGAATGGGACTTTCGAGCTCCTACGAGCAGTACTTC. This codes for CASRMGLSSSYEQYF.

The CDR3 DNA follows: TGCGCCAGCAGCTTACACACCCGGACAGGGGGGAGCTATGGCTACACCTTC. This encodes CASSLHTRTGGSYGYTF. The rearrangement links TRBV5-1 to TRBJ1-2; TRBD1 matches 10 bases. Germline CDR1 SGHRS, CDR2 YFSETQ. The V segment lost 2 bases and the J segment 4 bases; nucleotides outside the gene matches: 11. The CDR3 is 17 residues long.

This clone was counted a single time. The chain recombines TRBV5-1 with TRBJ1-1, with D perhaps matching TRBD1 (5 bases). Germline loops: CDR1 SGHRS, CDR2 YFSETQ. The CDR3 extends over 15 amino acids. Trimming removed 0 bases at V and 1 base at J, with 10 bases between. The CDR3 region is CASSLERQGNTEAFF. CDR3 DNA: TGCGCCAGCAGCTTGGAGCGCCAGGGGAACACTGAAGCTTTCTTT. Full variable domain (missing parts from reference TRBV5-1 and TRBJ1-1): KAGVTQTPRYLIKTRGQQVTLSCSPISGHRSVSWYQQTPGQGLQFLFEYFSETQRNKGNFPGRFSGRQFSNSRSEMNVSTLELGDSALYLCASSLERQGNTEAFFGQGTRLTVV.

In regard to this clone: Germline and junction disagree at one end, which may indicate a read error. CDR3 amino acids: CASSTRTGDGDTIYF. The CDR3 DNA sequence: TGTGCCAGCAGCACCAGGACAGGGGATGGAGACACCATATATTTT. The chain links TRBV5-8 to TRBJ1-3; 9 nucleotides match TRBD1. The germline V gene has CDR1 SGHTS and CDR2 YDEGEE. CDR3 length: 15 residues.